These 9 T cell receptor beta chains were sequenced from one sample in a study of T cells after posttransplantation cyclophosphamide. Sequenced by immunoSEQ multiplex PCR; TCRdb stores in-frame clones only, minus some. The sample carries about 47,000 clones, 90% to 95% recorded once. Input material: PBMCs. Source of these receptors: a woman younger than 45 in good health and a related stem cell transplant donor.

The chain's CDR3 is CASSLDRGSDTQYF. The CDR3 DNA reads as TGTGCCAGCAGCTTAGACAGGGGGTCAGATACGCAGTATTTT. The chain has TRBV7-9 and TRBJ2-3; 8 bases are a match to TRBD1. The CDR3 spans 14 residues. The V gene end was trimmed by 1 base and the J gene end by 4 bases; junction bases not matched to a gene: 1. The germline V gene encodes CDR1 SEHNR and CDR2 FQNEAQ (reference sequence).

The CDR3 DNA sequence: TGTGCCAGCAGTGAAGCGCCGAGGAGGGGCTACACCTTC. It is translated as CASSEAPRRGYTF. The V call is TRBV2, the J call TRBJ1-2; D is uncertain. Germline V CDR1 and CDR2: SNHLY, FYNNEI. The ends were cut back, 0 bases at V and 8 bases at J, with 10 bases in the middle. The CDR3 extends over 13 amino acids. The full variable domain, in which reference TRBV2 and TRBJ1-2 provide the parts outside the CDR3, is EPEVTQTPSHQVTQMGQEVILRCVPISNHLYFYWYRQILGQKVEFLVSFYNNEISEKSEIFDDQFSVERPDGSNFTLKIRSTKLEDSAMYFCASSEAPRRGYTFGSGTRLTVV.

The rearrangement links TRBV29-1 to TRBJ2-5, with 8 bases identical to TRBD2. The ends lost 1 base at V and 4 bases at J; junction bases unmatched: 8. Germline CDR1 and CDR2: SQVTM and ANQGSEA. The CDR3 consists of 15 residues. The CDR3 loop is CSVEVVRTSIETQYF. For the CDR3, the DNA is TGCAGCGTTGAAGTTGTGCGGACTAGCATAGAGACCCAGTACTTC.

This chain uses TRBV5-5 with TRBJ1-3; TRBD1 matches 7 bases. Germline V CDR1 and CDR2: SGHKS, YYEKEE (reference sequence). The CDR3 has 17 residues. The V segment lost 0 bases and the J segment 2 bases; nucleotides outside the gene matches: 8. The CDR3 DNA follows: TGTGCCAGCAGCTTGGCATACAGGGGATCTACTGGAAACACCATATATTTT. It codes for CASSLAYRGSTGNTIYF.

CDR3: CASSPDRDSTDTQYF. Written as DNA, the CDR3 is TGTGCCAGTAGCCCAGACAGGGATTCCACAGATACGCAGTATTTT. The J gene is TRBJ2-3, the V gene TRBV19; TRBD1 aligns across 7 bases. CDR3 length equals 15 residues. Germline V gives CDR1 LNHDA, CDR2 SQIVND (reference sequence). J lost 2 bases, V lost 6 bases, and 8 bases had no gene match.

This rearrangement joins TRBV7-2 to TRBJ2-3; TRBD2 agrees at 12 bases. V lost 0 bases, J lost 6 bases, and 4 bases stayed unmatched. Germline V gene data show CDR1 as SGHTA and CDR2 as FQGNSA. This CDR3 contains 16 residues. CDR3 nucleotides: TGTGCCAGCAGCTTAGCCTTCGGGACTAGCGGGGATACGCAGTATTTT. This sequence encodes CASSLAFGTSGDTQYF. Based on the CDR3 plus reference TRBV7-2 and TRBJ2-3, the full variable domain is GAGVSQSPSNKVTEKGKDVELRCDPISGHTALYWYRQSLGQGLEFLIYFQGNSAPDKSGLPSDRFSAERTGGSVSTLTIQRTQQEDSAVYLCASSLAFGTSGDTQYFGPGTRLTVL.

Concerning this clone: The junction departs from the called germline gene at one end, perhaps through a read error. The gene calls are TRBV5-6 and TRBJ1-3, with D perhaps TRBD1 (6 bases). Germline V CDR1 and CDR2: SGHDT, YYEEEE. The CDR3 runs 17 residues. DNA for the CDR3: TGTGCCAGCAGCTTTATGACAGGTCCAATCGATGGAAACACCACATATTTT. Translated, it gives CASSFMTGPIDGNTTYF.

The chain uses TRBV28 and TRBJ1-6, with 10 bases identical to TRBD1. The trim removed 7 bases at V and 8 bases at J, leaving 5 bases unmatched. The germline gives CDR1 MDHEN, CDR2 SYDVKM. The CDR3 runs 14 residues. The CDR3 DNA reads TGTGCCAGCACCAGGACAGGGGGGCATTCACCCCTCCACTTT. Amino acid sequence: CASTRTGGHSPLHF.

The chain employs TRBV6-5 and TRBJ2-2, with D unclear. The germline gives CDR1 MNHEY, CDR2 SVGAGI. V lost 2 bases to trimming and J lost 1 base, with 5 bases between them. There are 14 residues in the CDR3. CDR3 DNA: TGTGCCAGCAGTTACCTTCGGAACACCGGGGAGCTGTTTTTT. Amino acid sequence: CASSYLRNTGELFF.